Below, 12 T cell receptor beta chains from the same sample are listed, as sequenced in a study of blood T cell repertoires in COVID-19. Assay used: immunoSEQ multiplex PCR; TCRdb lists only in-frame clones, some missing. The sample has about 13,000 clones; approximately 90% are singletons. Specimen: peripheral blood. The receptor source for this set is a human donor in a cohort sampled during active COVID-19.

This rearrangement joins TRBV25-1 to TRBJ2-3; 8 bases are a match to TRBD2. CDR3 length: 15 amino acids. V trimming: 4 bases; J trimming: 2 bases; junction bases outside the gene matches: 5. From germline, CDR1 is MGHDK and CDR2 SYGVNS. In nucleotides, the CDR3 is TGTGCCAGCAGTGCCACTAGCGGATCCACAGATACGCAGTATTTT. Translated, it gives CASSATSGSTDTQYF. Full variable domain (remainder filled in from reference TRBV25-1 and TRBJ2-3): EADIYQTPRYLVIGTGKKITLECSQTMGHDKMYWYQQDPGMELHLIHYSYGVNSTEKGDLSSESTVSRIRTEHFPLTLESARPSHTSQYLCASSATSGSTDTQYFGPGTRLTVL.

The chain couples TRBV6-5 to TRBJ1-1, with 8 bases aligning to TRBD1. This CDR3 is 15 amino acids long. Germline lookup yields CDR1 MNHEY and CDR2 SVGAGI. Unmatched junction bases numbered 6, after V lost 2 bases and J lost 4 bases. For the CDR3, the DNA is TGTGCCAGCAGTTACGGACAGGGTGGTAGCACTGAAGCTTTCTTT. It encodes CASSYGQGGSTEAFF.

The V and J genes are TRBV18 and TRBJ2-5, with 14 bases identical to TRBD2. V shed 8 bases and J 5 bases; nucleotides not matched to a gene: 4. The length of the CDR3 is 14 residues. The V gene's germline CDR1 is KGHSH and CDR2 LQKENI. CDR3 in amino acids: CASRGLAGAETQYF. In nucleotides, the CDR3 is TGTGCCAGCAGGGGACTAGCGGGAGCCGAGACCCAGTACTTC.

V usage is TRBV6-2 or TRBV6-3 and J usage is TRBJ1-5, with D possibly TRBD1 on 5 matching bases. Trimming left V 6 bases short and J 2 bases short, with 17 bases between. CDR1 MNHEY and CDR2 SVGEGT come from the germline V gene. This CDR3 spans 16 amino acids. CDR3 nucleotide sequence: TGTGCCAGCAGCAAGACAGAAAACTTAGGCAATCAGCCCCAGCATTTT. This encodes CASSKTENLGNQPQHF.

This clone showed up just a few times. This rearrangement joins TRBV29-1 to TRBJ2-7; 7 bases are shared with TRBD2. The CDR3 has 13 amino acids. Unmatched junction bases numbered 8, after V lost 7 bases and J lost 2 bases. CDR1 and CDR2 (germline): SQVTM, ANQGSEA. CDR3 in DNA: TGCAGCGGCGTGGGAGGGGAAGCCTACGAGCAGTACTTC. Translating gives CSGVGGEAYEQYF.

This chain links TRBV5-1 with TRBJ1-1; 7 positions match TRBD1. Germline CDR1 reads SGHRS; CDR2 reads YFSETQ. V shed 2 bases and J 3 bases; nucleotides not matched to a gene: 7. The CDR3 extends over 15 amino acids. The CDR3: CASSFRTGRDTEAFF. The CDR3 bases are TGCGCCAGCAGCTTTAGGACAGGCCGGGACACTGAAGCTTTCTTT. The whole variable domain, remainder taken from reference TRBV5-1 and TRBJ1-1, is KAGVTQTPRYLIKTRGQQVTLSCSPISGHRSVSWYQQTPGQGLQFLFEYFSETQRNKGNFPGRFSGRQFSNSRSEMNVSTLELGDSALYLCASSFRTGRDTEAFFGQGTRLTVV.

The V and J genes are TRBV27 and TRBJ1-4, with D possibly TRBD1 on 5 matching bases. From germline, CDR1 is MNHEY and CDR2 SMNVEV (reference sequence). This CDR3 region has 15 residues. Trimming shortened V by 0 bases and J by 1 base, and 6 bases separated the two germline ends. The CDR3 bases are TGTGCCAGCAGTTTATCCAGGGTAACTAATGAAAAACTGTTTTTT. Translation gives CASSLSRVTNEKLFF.

The chain recombines TRBV6-6 with TRBJ2-7; 9 bases match TRBD1. CDR1 is MNHNY, CDR2 SVGAGI, per germline (reference sequence). The CDR3 has 14 amino acids. The trim removed 5 bases at V and 6 bases at J, leaving 8 bases unmatched. CDR3 sequence reads: CASSGRTGAGEQYF. CDR3 bases: TGTGCCAGCAGTGGCCGGACAGGGGCGGGCGAGCAGTACTTC.

The rearrangement links TRBV7-9 to TRBJ2-3; TRBD2 aligns across 9 bases. This CDR3 contains 15 residues. Germline values: CDR1 SEHNR, CDR2 FQNEAQ (reference sequence). V dropped 5 bases and J dropped 11; count of bases not matched to a gene: 14. This chain's CDR3 is CASSLSGSTLDGQYF. The CDR3 DNA reads as TGTGCCAGCAGCCTTAGCGGGAGCACACTGGATGGGCAGTATTTT.

This clone was found once. Written as DNA, the CDR3 is TGTGCCAGCAGTTACGAGGGTCCTAGCTCCTACGAGCAGTACTTC. The encoded protein is CASSYEGPSSYEQYF. V gene TRBV6-6 combines with J gene TRBJ2-7; TRBD2 is a possible D gene (5 bases). V dropped 2 bases and J dropped 0 bases, with 11 bases sitting between them. Germline CDR1 reads MNHNY; CDR2 reads SVGAGI (reference sequence). The CDR3 sequence is 15 residues long.

This sequence joins TRBV5-6 and TRBJ2-5, with 7 nucleotides matching TRBD2. The CDR3 is 16 residues long. Per germline, CDR1 SGHDT and CDR2 YYEEEE. Losses at the gene ends were 4 bases for V and 2 bases for J; bases not matched to a gene: 11. The CDR3 sequence is CASSPPGAGLQETQYF. DNA of the CDR3: TGTGCCAGCAGCCCACCAGGAGCGGGATTACAAGAGACCCAGTACTTC.

The gene calls are TRBV2 and TRBJ2-5, with 7 positions matching TRBD1. Germline assignment: CDR1 SNHLY and CDR2 FYNNEI. CDR3 length: 11 amino acids. The ends lost 6 bases at V and 5 bases at J; junction bases unmatched: 0. Written as DNA, the CDR3 is TGTGCCAGCAGACAGGGGGAGACCCAGTACTTC. This codes for CASRQGETQYF.